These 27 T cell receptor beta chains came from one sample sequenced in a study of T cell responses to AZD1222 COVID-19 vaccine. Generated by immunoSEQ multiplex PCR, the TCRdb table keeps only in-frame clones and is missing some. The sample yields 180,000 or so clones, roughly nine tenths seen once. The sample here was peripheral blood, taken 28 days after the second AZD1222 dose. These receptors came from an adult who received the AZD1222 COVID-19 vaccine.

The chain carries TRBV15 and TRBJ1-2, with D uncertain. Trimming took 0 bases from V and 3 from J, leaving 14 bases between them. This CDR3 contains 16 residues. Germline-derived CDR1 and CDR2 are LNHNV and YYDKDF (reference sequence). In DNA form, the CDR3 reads TGTGCCACCAGCAGAGAGTTGGGTTTTGGTGACTATGGCTACACCTTC. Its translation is CATSRELGFGDYGYTF.

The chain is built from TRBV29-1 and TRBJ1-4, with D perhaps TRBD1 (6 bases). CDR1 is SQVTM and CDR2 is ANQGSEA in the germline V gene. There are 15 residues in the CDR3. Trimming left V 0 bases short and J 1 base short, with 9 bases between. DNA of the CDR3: TGCAGCGTTGAAGATTTAGGGGGAACTAATGAAAAACTGTTTTTT. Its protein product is CSVEDLGGTNEKLFF.

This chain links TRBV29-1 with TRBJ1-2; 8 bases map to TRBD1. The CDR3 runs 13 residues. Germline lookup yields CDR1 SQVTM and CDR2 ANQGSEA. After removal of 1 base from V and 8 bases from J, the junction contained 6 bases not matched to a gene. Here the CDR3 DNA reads TGCAGCGTTGAAGGGACAGGGATTGCCGGCTACACCTTC. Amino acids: CSVEGTGIAGYTF.

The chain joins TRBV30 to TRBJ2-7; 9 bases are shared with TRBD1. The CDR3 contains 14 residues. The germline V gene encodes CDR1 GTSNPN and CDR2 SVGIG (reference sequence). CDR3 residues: CAWAGTGSSYEQYF. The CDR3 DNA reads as TGTGCATGGGCCGGGACAGGGTCCTCCTACGAGCAGTACTTC.

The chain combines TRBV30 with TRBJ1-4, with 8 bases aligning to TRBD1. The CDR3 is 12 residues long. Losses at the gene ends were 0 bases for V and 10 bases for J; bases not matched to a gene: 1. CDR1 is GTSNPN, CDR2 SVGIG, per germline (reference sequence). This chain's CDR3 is CAWSVTGGKLFF. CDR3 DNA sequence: TGTGCCTGGAGTGTAACAGGGGGAAAACTGTTTTTT.

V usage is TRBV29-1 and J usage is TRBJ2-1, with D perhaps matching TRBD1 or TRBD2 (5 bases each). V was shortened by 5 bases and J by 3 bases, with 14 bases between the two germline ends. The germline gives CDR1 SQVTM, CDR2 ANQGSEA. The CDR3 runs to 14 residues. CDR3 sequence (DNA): TGCAGCGTTCCCGCTGGGACCGGCTACAATGAGCAGTTCTTC. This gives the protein CSVPAGTGYNEQFF.

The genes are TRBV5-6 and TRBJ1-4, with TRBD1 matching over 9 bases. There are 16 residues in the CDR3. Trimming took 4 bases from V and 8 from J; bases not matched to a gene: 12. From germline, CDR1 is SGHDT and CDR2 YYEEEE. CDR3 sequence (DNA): TGTGCCAGCAGCCGACACGTGGGACAGGGAATCGAAAAACTGTTTTTT. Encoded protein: CASSRHVGQGIEKLFF.

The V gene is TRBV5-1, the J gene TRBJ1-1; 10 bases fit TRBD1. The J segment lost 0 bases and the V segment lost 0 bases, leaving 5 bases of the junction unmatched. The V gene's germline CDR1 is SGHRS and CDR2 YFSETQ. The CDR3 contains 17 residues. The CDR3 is CASSLGGTGVMNTEAFF. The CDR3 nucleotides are TGCGCCAGCAGCTTGGGAGGGACAGGGGTTATGAACACTGAAGCTTTCTTT. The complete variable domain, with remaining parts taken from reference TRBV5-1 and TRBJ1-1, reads KAGVTQTPRYLIKTRGQQVTLSCSPISGHRSVSWYQQTPGQGLQFLFEYFSETQRNKGNFPGRFSGRQFSNSRSEMNVSTLELGDSALYLCASSLGGTGVMNTEAFFGQGTRLTVV.

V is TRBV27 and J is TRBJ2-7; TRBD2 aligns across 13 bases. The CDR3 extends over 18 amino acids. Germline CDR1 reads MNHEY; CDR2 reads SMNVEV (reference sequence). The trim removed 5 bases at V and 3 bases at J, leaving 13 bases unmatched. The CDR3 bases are TGTGCCAGCAGTCACCATAACCCCGGGACTAGCGGGATCTACGAGCAGTACTTC. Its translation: CASSHHNPGTSGIYEQYF.

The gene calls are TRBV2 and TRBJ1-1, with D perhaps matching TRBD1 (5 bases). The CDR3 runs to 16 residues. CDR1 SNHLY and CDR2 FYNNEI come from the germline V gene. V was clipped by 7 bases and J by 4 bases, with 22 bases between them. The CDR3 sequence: CASTAEMQGGGTEAFF. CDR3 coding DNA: TGTGCCAGCACCGCTGAAATGCAGGGAGGCGGCACTGAAGCTTTCTTT.

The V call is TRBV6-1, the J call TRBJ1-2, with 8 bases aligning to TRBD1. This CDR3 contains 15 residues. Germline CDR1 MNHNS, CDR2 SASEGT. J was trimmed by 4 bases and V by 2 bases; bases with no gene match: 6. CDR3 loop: CASSEWQGAVYGYTF. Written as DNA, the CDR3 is TGTGCCAGCAGTGAATGGCAGGGGGCGGTCTATGGCTACACCTTC.

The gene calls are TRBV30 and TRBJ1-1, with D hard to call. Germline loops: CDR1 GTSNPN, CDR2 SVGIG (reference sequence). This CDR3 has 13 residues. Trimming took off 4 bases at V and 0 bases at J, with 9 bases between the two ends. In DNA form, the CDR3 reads TGTGCCTGGACAGGCGGCCTGAACACTGAAGCTTTCTTT. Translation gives CAWTGGLNTEAFF. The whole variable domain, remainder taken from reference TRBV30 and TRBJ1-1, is SQTIHQWPATLVQPVGSPLSLECTVEGTSNPNLYWYRQAAGRGLQLLFYSVGIGQISSEVPQNLSASRPQDRQFILSSKKLLLSDSGFYLCAWTGGLNTEAFFGQGTRLTVV.

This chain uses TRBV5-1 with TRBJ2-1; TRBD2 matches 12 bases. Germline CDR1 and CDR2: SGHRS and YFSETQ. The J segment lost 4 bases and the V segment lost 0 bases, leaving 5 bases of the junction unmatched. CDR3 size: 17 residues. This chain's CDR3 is CASSLGITSGGYNEQFF. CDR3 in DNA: TGCGCCAGCAGCTTGGGGATTACTAGCGGGGGGTACAATGAGCAGTTCTTC.

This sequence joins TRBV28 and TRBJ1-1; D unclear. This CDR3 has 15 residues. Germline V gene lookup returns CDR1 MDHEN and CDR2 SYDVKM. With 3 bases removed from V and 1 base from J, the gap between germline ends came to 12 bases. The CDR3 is CASSLVQKPNTEAFF. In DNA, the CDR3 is TGTGCCAGCAGTTTGGTGCAGAAACCGAACACTGAAGCTTTCTTT.

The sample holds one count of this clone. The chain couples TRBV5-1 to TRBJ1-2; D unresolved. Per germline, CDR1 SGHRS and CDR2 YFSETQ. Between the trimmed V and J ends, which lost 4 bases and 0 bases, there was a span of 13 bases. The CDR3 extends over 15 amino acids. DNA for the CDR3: TGCGCCAGCAGCCCCCGTGCGGGTCCTAACTATGGCTACACCTTC. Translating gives CASSPRAGPNYGYTF.

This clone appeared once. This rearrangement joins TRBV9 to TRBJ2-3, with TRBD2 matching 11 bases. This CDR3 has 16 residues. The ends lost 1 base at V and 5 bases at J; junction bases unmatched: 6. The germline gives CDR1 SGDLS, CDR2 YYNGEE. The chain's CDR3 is CASSVSLAGEGDTQYF. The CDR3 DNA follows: TGTGCCAGCAGCGTATCACTAGCGGGAGAGGGAGATACGCAGTATTTT.

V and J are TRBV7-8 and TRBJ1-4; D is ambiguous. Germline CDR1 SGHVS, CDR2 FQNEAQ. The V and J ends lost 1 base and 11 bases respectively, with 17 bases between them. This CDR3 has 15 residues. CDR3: CASSLDAGSARKLFF. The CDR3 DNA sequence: TGTGCCAGCAGCTTAGACGCGGGATCCGCGAGGAAACTGTTTTTT.

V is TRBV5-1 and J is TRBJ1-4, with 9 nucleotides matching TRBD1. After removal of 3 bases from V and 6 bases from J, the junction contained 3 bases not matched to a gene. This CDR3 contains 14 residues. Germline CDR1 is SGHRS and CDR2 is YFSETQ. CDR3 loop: CASSWRTGDEKLFF. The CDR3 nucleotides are TGCGCCAGCAGCTGGAGGACAGGGGATGAAAAACTGTTTTTT. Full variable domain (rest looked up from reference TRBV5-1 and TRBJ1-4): KAGVTQTPRYLIKTRGQQVTLSCSPISGHRSVSWYQQTPGQGLQFLFEYFSETQRNKGNFPGRFSGRQFSNSRSEMNVSTLELGDSALYLCASSWRTGDEKLFFGSGTQLSVL.

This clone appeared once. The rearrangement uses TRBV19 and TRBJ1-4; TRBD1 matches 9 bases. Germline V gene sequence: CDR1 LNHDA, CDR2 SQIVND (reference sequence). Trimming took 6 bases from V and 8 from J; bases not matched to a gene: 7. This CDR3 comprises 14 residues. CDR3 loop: CASRAGTGSEKLFF. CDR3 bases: TGTGCCAGTAGAGCCGGGACAGGGAGCGAAAAACTGTTTTTT.

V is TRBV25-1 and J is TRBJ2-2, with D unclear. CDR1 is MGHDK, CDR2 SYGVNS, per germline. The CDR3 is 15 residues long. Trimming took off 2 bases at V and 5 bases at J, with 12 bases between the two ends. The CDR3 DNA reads TGTGCCAGCAGTGAACGGCGCCCAGTGACCGGGGAGCTGTTTTTT. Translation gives CASSERRPVTGELFF. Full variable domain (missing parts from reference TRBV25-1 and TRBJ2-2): EADIYQTPRYLVIGTGKKITLECSQTMGHDKMYWYQQDPGMELHLIHYSYGVNSTEKGDLSSESTVSRIRTEHFPLTLESARPSHTSQYLCASSERRPVTGELFFGEGSRLTVL.

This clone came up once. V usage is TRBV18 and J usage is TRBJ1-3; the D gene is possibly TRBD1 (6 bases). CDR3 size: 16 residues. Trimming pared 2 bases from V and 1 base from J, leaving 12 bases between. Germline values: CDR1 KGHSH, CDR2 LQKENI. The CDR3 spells CASSPVTGRSGNTIYF. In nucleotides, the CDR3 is TGTGCCAGCTCACCAGTAACAGGGCGATCTGGAAACACCATATATTTT. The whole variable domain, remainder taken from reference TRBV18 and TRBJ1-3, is NAGVMQNPRHLVRRRGQEARLRCSPMKGHSHVYWYRQLPEEGLKFMVYLQKENIIDESGMPKERFSAEFPKEGPSILRIQQVVRGDSAAYFCASSPVTGRSGNTIYFGEGSWLTVV.

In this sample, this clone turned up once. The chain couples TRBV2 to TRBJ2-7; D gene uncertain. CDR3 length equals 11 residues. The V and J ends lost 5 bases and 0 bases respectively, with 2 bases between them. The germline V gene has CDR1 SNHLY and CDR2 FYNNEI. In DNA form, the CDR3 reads TGTGCCAGCAGTAGCTCCTACGAGCAGTACTTC. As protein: CASSSSYEQYF.

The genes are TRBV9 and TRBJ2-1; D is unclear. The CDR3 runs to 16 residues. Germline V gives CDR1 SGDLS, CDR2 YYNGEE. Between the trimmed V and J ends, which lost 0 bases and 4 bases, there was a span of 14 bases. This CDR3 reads CASSVESAPYYNEQFF. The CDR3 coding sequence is TGTGCCAGCAGCGTAGAATCCGCACCCTATTACAATGAGCAGTTCTTC.

CDR3 residues: CATSAQEYNEQFF. CDR3 bases: TGTGCCACCTCGGCACAGGAGTACAATGAGCAGTTCTTC. The chain couples TRBV28 to TRBJ2-1; the D gene is possibly TRBD1 (5 bases). Germline lookup yields CDR1 MDHEN and CDR2 SYDVKM. The length of the CDR3 is 13 residues. V was trimmed by 10 bases and J by 4 bases, leaving 14 bases between them.

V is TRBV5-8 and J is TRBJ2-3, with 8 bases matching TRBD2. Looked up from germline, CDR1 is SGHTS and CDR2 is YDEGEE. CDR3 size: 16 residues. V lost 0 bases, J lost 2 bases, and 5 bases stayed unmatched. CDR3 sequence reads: CASSLVGGGPTDTQYF. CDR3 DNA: TGTGCCAGCAGCTTGGTTGGCGGGGGGCCCACAGATACGCAGTATTTT.

The CDR3: CASSPLTGAYDTGELFF. As DNA, the CDR3 is TGTGCCAGCAGCCCCCTCACAGGGGCGTACGACACCGGGGAGCTGTTTTTT. The chain has TRBV14 and TRBJ2-2, with 7 bases matching TRBD1. Germline loops: CDR1 SGHDN, CDR2 FVKESK. The CDR3 length is 17 residues. The V gene end was trimmed by 4 bases and the J gene end by 3 bases; junction bases not matched to a gene: 11.

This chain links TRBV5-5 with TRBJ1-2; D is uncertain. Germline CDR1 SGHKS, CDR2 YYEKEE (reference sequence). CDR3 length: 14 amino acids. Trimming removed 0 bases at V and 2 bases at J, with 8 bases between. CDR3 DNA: TGTGCCAGCAGCTTGGCCCTAATCAACTATGGCTACACCTTC. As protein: CASSLALINYGYTF.